This T cell receptor beta chain was captured in a study of blood T cell repertoires in COVID-19. Trimming removed 2 bases at V and 1 base at J, with 14 bases between. Per germline, CDR1 LGHNA and CDR2 YNFKEQ. CDR3 size: 16 residues. Data came from immunoSEQ multiplex PCR; TCRdb stores just in-frame clones and leaves some out. The data hold about 94,000 clones, with about 80% observed a single time. The sample holds a few counts of this clone. This sequence joins TRBV4-2 and TRBJ1-2, with a weak D call TRBD1 (5 bases). Material for sequencing was peripheral blood. The receptor was derived from a human donor in a cohort sampled during active COVID-19. The CDR3 spells CASSQLDGGVNYGYTF. In DNA, the CDR3 is TGTGCCAGCAGCCAACTCGACGGAGGGGTTAACTATGGCTACACCTTC.